This is a list of T cell receptor beta chains from one sample in a study of technical replicates of blood from several donors. Profiling relied on immunoSEQ multiplex PCR, and the TCRdb table lists in-frame clones only, not all of them. The sample lists approximately 95,000 clones, around 96% occurring once. The sample was T cells isolated from PBMCs. These receptors all come from a human donor in good health. CDR3s include the opening cysteine and the closing phenylalanine or tryptophan. The D gene is left open where the match is weak. Part of the rows lack a size; the others show once, few, many or a class for expanded clones.

abundance	v_gene	d_gene	j_gene	CDR3nt	CDR3aa
-	TRBV11-3	-	TRBJ1-3	TGTGCCAGCAGCCGAGGGGGAAACACCATATATTTT	CASSRGGNTIYF
-	TRBV5-1	TRBD2	TRBJ2-5	TGCGCCAGCAGCGAGGGACTAGCGGGAGGAGAGACCCAGTACTTC	CASSEGLAGGETQYF
-	TRBV13	-	TRBJ1-4	TGTGCCAGCTCGCAGGGAGGATGGGAAAAACTGTTTTTT	CASSQGGWEKLFF
-	TRBV6-5	-	TRBJ2-6	TGTGCCAGCTCCGGGGTTGGGGGGGCCAACGTCCTGACTTTC	CASSGVGGANVLTF
-	TRBV19	TRBD1	TRBJ2-7	TGTGCCAGTAGTATTGGGGACAGCGACTCCTACGAGCAGTACTTC	CASSIGDSDSYEQYF
-	TRBV2	-	TRBJ2-3	TGTGCCAGCAGTGAAACTAGGTCGGCCGCAGATACGCAGTATTTT	CASSETRSAADTQYF
-	TRBV27	-	TRBJ1-1	TGTGCCAGCAGTGTTACAGGCGGGAGGGAAGCTTTCTTT	CASSVTGGREAFF
-	TRBV27	-	TRBJ1-1	TGTGCCAGCAGTTCCTTCAGGGAAGCTTTCTTT	CASSSFREAFF
-	TRBV4-1	-	TRBJ1-2	TGCGCCAGCAGCCCGTATACAGGGCCTCTGGACTATGGCTACACCTTC	CASSPYTGPLDYGYTF
-	TRBV11-3	TRBD2	TRBJ2-3	TGTGCCAGCAGCTTAGATCGGTGGACTAGCGGCACAGATACGCAGTATTTT	CASSLDRWTSGTDTQYF
once	TRBV19	-	TRBJ2-6	TGTGCCAGTAGTATCGTCAGGGGCGGACGTTCTGGGGCCAACGTCCTGACTTTC	CASSIVRGGRSGANVLTF
-	TRBV19	-	TRBJ1-2	TGTGCCAGTCAGCGGGACGACAACTATGGCTACACCTTC	CASQRDDNYGYTF
-	TRBV7-2	TRBD2	TRBJ2-5	TGTGCCAGCAGAACGGGACTAGCGGGAGGAATACAGACCCAGTACTTC	CASRTGLAGGIQTQYF
-	TRBV6-5	-	TRBJ2-1	TGTGCCAGCAGTTACGGCGGGCGGGCTTCCAATGAGCAGTTCTTC	CASSYGGRASNEQFF
-	TRBV7-9	-	TRBJ2-7	TGTGCCAGCACCCAAAGCCAGGGTCCCTACGAGCAGTACTTC	CASTQSQGPYEQYF
-	TRBV9	-	TRBJ2-2	TGTGCCAGCAGCGTAAGCGGAACCGGGGAGCTGTTTTTT	CASSVSGTGELFF
-	TRBV4-3	TRBD2	TRBJ2-1	TGCGCCAGCAGCCAAGACCGACTAGCGGTGAAGGAGCAGTTCTTC	CASSQDRLAVKEQFF
-	TRBV10-3	-	TRBJ2-2	TGTGCCATGGCACAGGGTCCGAACACCGGGGAGCTGTTTTTT	CAMAQGPNTGELFF
once	TRBV7-2	-	TRBJ2-7	TGTGCCAGCAGCAGGGGGACTACCTACTACGAGCAGTACTTC	CASSRGTTYYEQYF
-	TRBV30	TRBD2	TRBJ2-3	TGTGCCTGGAGTGTCTTTGTCGTCTGGCGGGAGAGCTCAGATACGCAGTATTTT	CAWSVFVVWRESSDTQYF
-	TRBV4-3	TRBD1	TRBJ2-7	TGCGCCAGCAGCCAATCGGACAGGGGGCAAGGTTTTTCCTTC	CASSQSDRGQGFSF
-	TRBV19	-	TRBJ1-3	TGTGCCAGTAGTATACATACTCGACAGCCCTCTGGAAACACCATATATTTT	CASSIHTRQPSGNTIYF
-	TRBV4-3	-	TRBJ2-1	TGCGCCAGCAGCCAAGATAGAATTACGGGAGCAAACTACAATGAGCAGTTCTTC	CASSQDRITGANYNEQFF
once	TRBV5-6	TRBD1	TRBJ2-4	TGTGCCAGCAGTATGTCCGGGACAGGGTTATTTTTTCAGTACTTC	CASSMSGTGLFFQYF
once	TRBV11-3	TRBD2	TRBJ2-3	TGTGCCAGCAGCCCCGGGACTAGCGGGGGGGGAGATACGCAGTATTTT	CASSPGTSGGGDTQYF
-	TRBV7-2	-	TRBJ2-3	TGTGCCAGCAGCTTAGTGGCGGCAGATACGCAGTATTTT	CASSLVAADTQYF
-	TRBV7-9	-	TRBJ1-4	TGTGCCAGCAGCCCATCAGGGTTAGGGATGGAACTGTTTTTT	CASSPSGLGMELFF
-	TRBV2	-	TRBJ1-1	TGTGCCAGCAGCGACAGGACCTACACTGAAGCTTTCTTT	CASSDRTYTEAFF
-	TRBV9	-	TRBJ2-3	TGTGCCAGCAGCGGAACAGGGTCCGCGCAGTATTTT	CASSGTGSAQYF
-	TRBV4-2	TRBD1	TRBJ2-2	TGTGCCAGCAGCCAGGAAGACAGGGGGTTTACGAACACCGGGGAGCTGTTTTTT	CASSQEDRGFTNTGELFF
once	TRBV28	-	TRBJ2-7	TGTGCCAGCTTTGCGTACAGGGATACCTACGAGCAGTACTTC	CASFAYRDTYEQYF
-	TRBV5-6	TRBD1	TRBJ1-1	TGTGCCAGCACCCTAGAGGACAGGGCCAACACTGAAGCTTTCTTT	CASTLEDRANTEAFF
-	TRBV4-1	-	TRBJ1-1	TGCGCCAGCAGCCAATCAGTGCTGGCCACTGAAGCTTTCTTT	CASSQSVLATEAFF
-	TRBV7-3	-	TRBJ2-5	TGTGCCAGCACCACTTCCGTAGAGCACGAGACCCAGTACTTC	CASTTSVEHETQYF
-	TRBV5-1	TRBD1	TRBJ1-2	TGCGCCAGCAGTTATTGGACAGGGAAGTCCAGCTATGGCTACACCTTC	CASSYWTGKSSYGYTF
-	TRBV27	-	TRBJ1-1	TGTGCCAGCAGTTTATCGTGGGGGCGCGGAGCTTTCTTT	CASSLSWGRGAFF
-	TRBV7-3	-	TRBJ1-1	TGTGCCAGCAGCTTTGCAGGGGTCAAGAACACTGAAGCTTTCTTT	CASSFAGVKNTEAFF
once	TRBV15	TRBD2	TRBJ2-7	TGTGCCACCAGCAAGAGCGGGACCGCCTACGAGCAGTACTTC	CATSKSGTAYEQYF
-	TRBV7-3	-	TRBJ2-7	TGTGCCAGCAGCTCCCAGGGTTTGGAGCAGTACTTC	CASSSQGLEQYF
-	TRBV9	-	TRBJ2-1	TGTGCCAGCAGTATTACCAGCTCCTACAATGAGCAGTTCTTC	CASSITSSYNEQFF
-	TRBV4-1	-	TRBJ2-1	TGCGCCAGCAGCCCCCCTGGGCCCAGAACCTACAATGAGCAGTTCTTC	CASSPPGPRTYNEQFF
-	TRBV5-6	-	TRBJ1-1	TGTGCCAGCAGCTCATGGGACTCCGGTATCCTAGCTGAAGCTTTCTTT	CASSSWDSGILAEAFF
once	TRBV19	-	TRBJ1-1	TGTGCCAGCGGGGATACAGGGTTTGGGCGTGAAGCTTTCTTT	CASGDTGFGREAFF
-	TRBV7-9	-	TRBJ2-2	TGTGCCAGCAGCTTATTGACTTCTACCGGGGAGCTGTTTTTT	CASSLLTSTGELFF
-	TRBV19	-	TRBJ1-3	TGTGCCAGTAGTAGCAGGGGTAGGTCTGGAAACACCATATATTTT	CASSSRGRSGNTIYF
-	TRBV7-2	-	TRBJ1-5	TGTGCCAGCAGCTTAGAGCGGGGGTATCGGCCCCAGCATTTT	CASSLERGYRPQHF
-	TRBV7-2	-	TRBJ1-3	TGTGCCAGCAGCTTCATAAGCGACACCATATATTTT	CASSFISDTIYF
-	TRBV29-1	TRBD1	TRBJ1-4	TGCAGCGTTGAGGAGGTGGGGACAGTAGGCGTAAAACTGTTTTTT	CSVEEVGTVGVKLFF
-	TRBV27	-	TRBJ2-1	TGTGCCAGCAGTTTAACGGGAGCTATCAATGAGCAGTTCTTC	CASSLTGAINEQFF